This TCR beta chain was identified in a study of blood T cell repertoires in COVID-19. Study context: Both acute and convalescent COVID-19 samples were obtained from the United States, Italy and Spain.

Germline CDR1 and CDR2: LGHDT and YNNKEL (reference sequence). CDR3 length: 14 residues. J was trimmed by 12 bases and V by 2 bases; bases with no gene match: 8. This clone has only one observation. TCRdb's copy holds only in-frame clones and misses some; the assay was immunoSEQ multiplex PCR. The sample lists 250,000 to 350,000 clones, around nine tenths occurring once. This TCR was recovered from a woman aged 55 to 70 with acute or convalescent COVID-19. The chain links TRBV3-1 (or the pseudogene TRBV3-2) to TRBJ2-7, with TRBD2 matching 12 bases. Sequencing used peripheral blood. The CDR3 is CASSQMGTSGLRYF. Written as DNA, the CDR3 is TGTGCCAGCAGCCAAATGGGGACTAGCGGGTTGAGGTACTTC.